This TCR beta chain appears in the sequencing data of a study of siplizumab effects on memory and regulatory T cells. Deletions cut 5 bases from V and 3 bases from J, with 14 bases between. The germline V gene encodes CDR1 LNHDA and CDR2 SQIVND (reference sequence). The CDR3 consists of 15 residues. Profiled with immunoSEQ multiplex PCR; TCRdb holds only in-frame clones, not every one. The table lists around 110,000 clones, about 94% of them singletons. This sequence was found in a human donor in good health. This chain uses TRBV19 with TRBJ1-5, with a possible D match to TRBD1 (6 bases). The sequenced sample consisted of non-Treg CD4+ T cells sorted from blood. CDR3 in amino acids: CASSESTGTNQPQHF. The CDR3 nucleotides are TGTGCCAGTAGTGAATCCACAGGGACCAATCAGCCCCAGCATTTT.